The TCR beta chain under discussion was sequenced for a study of siplizumab effects on memory and regulatory T cells. Whole-study findings and limits: No assignable naive or memory phenotype existed for roughly 80-96% of proliferating CD4+ or CD8+ clones.

For every sample, approximately 9 x 10^4 TCR templates were assayed. Produced via immunoSEQ multiplex PCR; TCRdb's table is partial and in-frame only. There are roughly 100,000 clones in the sample; under 95% occur only once, and approximately 0.32% lies in the top ten. Turning to this clone: Its antigen is unidentified.

Germline V lookup: CDR1 GTSNPN, CDR2 SVGIG (reference sequence). The CDR3 totals 15 residues. Between the trimmed V and J ends, which lost 0 bases and 1 base, there was a span of 9 bases. The chain joins TRBV30 to TRBJ2-2; D remains ambiguous. This TCR was sampled from a human donor in good health. The sequenced material came from CD4+ T cells sorted from blood. The CDR3 is CAWSVLGVNTGELFF. The CDR3 DNA is TGTGCCTGGAGTGTACTTGGGGTGAACACCGGGGAGCTGTTTTTT.